Each of the 29 T cell receptor beta chains below was sequenced from the same sample in a study of identical twins. MiXCR, run by TCRdb on the 5' RACE reads, gives a single entry per CDR3 protein. In the table there are about 920,000 distinct CDR3 sequences, 9% to 15% of which are singletons. This sample also belongs to another study, concerning yellow fever vaccine responses in identical twins.

Sequenced: PBMCs. Receptors were obtained from a woman aged 18-29 years in good health.

This clonotype was recorded many times. This rearrangement joins TRBV6-5 to TRBJ2-3; TRBD2 might be the D (6 bases). V shed 0 bases and J shed 3 bases, with 10 bases lying between them. Germline values: CDR1 MNHEY, CDR2 SVGAGI. The CDR3 contains 15 residues. Here the CDR3 DNA reads TGTGCCAGCAGTTACTCAGCGGGTAGTACAGATACGCAGTATTTT. This gives the protein CASSYSAGSTDTQYF.

This clonotype was seen a handful of times. V and J are TRBV28 and TRBJ2-1; TRBD2 is a possible D gene (6 bases). CDR3 size: 16 residues. The germline V and J ends were trimmed by 2 bases and 0 bases, with 11 bases remaining between them. Germline values: CDR1 MDHEN, CDR2 SYDVKM. In nucleotides, the CDR3 is TGTGCCAGCAGTTTACTTAGCGGCAACTCCTACAATGAGCAGTTCTTC. Residues: CASSLLSGNSYNEQFF.

This clonotype occurred many times. V is TRBV4-1 and J is TRBJ2-6; D unresolved. Germline CDR1 MGHRA, CDR2 YSYEKL. There are 16 residues in the CDR3. Deletions cut 0 bases from V and 0 bases from J, with 6 bases between. The CDR3 DNA is TGCGCCAGCAGCCAAGACTCCAACTCTGGGGCCAACGTCCTGACTTTC. Translated: CASSQDSNSGANVLTF.

The rearrangement uses TRBV20-1 and TRBJ2-2; a weak D match, TRBD2 (6 bases). Germline V gives CDR1 DFQATT, CDR2 SNEGSKA (reference sequence). CDR3 length: 15 residues. Trimming took 5 bases from V and 4 from J, leaving 17 bases between them. CDR3 amino acids: CSAHRDSGITGELFF. The DNA for the CDR3 is TGCAGTGCTCACCGGGATAGCGGAATCACCGGGGAGCTGTTTTTT.

The chain uses TRBV6-1 and TRBJ1-3; D remains unclear. V lost 8 bases to trimming and J lost 0 bases, with 11 bases between them. CDR3 length equals 14 residues. Germline assignment: CDR1 MNHNS and CDR2 SASEGT. The CDR3: CASWPGHSGNTIYF. In DNA form, the CDR3 reads TGTGCCAGCTGGCCGGGTCACTCTGGAAACACCATATATTTT.

This clonotype has more than one count but fewer than ten. This sequence joins TRBV4-2 and TRBJ1-5, with D tentatively TRBD1 (5 bases). Trimming took off 1 base at V and 0 bases at J, with 7 bases between the two ends. This CDR3 is 15 amino acids long. The germline CDR1 and CDR2 sequences are LGHNA and YNFKEQ. CDR3 loop: CASSQGTYSNQPQHF. The CDR3 DNA reads as TGTGCCAGCAGCCAAGGGACATATAGCAATCAGCCCCAGCATTTT.

The chain employs TRBV18 and TRBJ2-7, with D perhaps TRBD1 (8 bases). CDR3 length: 14 residues. Trimming removed 5 bases from V and 6 bases from J, with 17 bases in between. CDR1 and CDR2 from the germline V gene are KGHSH and LQKENI. The CDR3 nucleotides are TGTGCCAGCTCAGAACAGGGGGGGGCAAGCGAGCAGTACGTC. The encoded protein is CASSEQGGASEQYV.

The genes are TRBV5-1 and TRBJ1-4; the match to TRBD1 covers 7 bases. The CDR3 runs 15 residues. Per the germline V gene, CDR1 is SGHRS and CDR2 is YFSETQ. Trimming at V came to 0 bases and at J to 7 bases, leaving 6 bases not matched to a gene. Written as DNA, the CDR3 is TGCGCCAGCAGCTTGGCAGGGGGACGAGGTGAAAAACTGTTTTTT. It translates to CASSLAGGRGEKLFF. Supplemented by reference TRBV5-1 and TRBJ1-4, the full variable domain reads KAGVTQTPRYLIKTRGQQVTLSCSPISGHRSVSWYQQTPGQGLQFLFEYFSETQRNKGNFPGRFSGRQFSNSRSEMNVSTLELGDSALYLCASSLAGGRGEKLFFGSGTQLSVL.

A few counts support this clonotype. The chain couples TRBV11-2 to TRBJ2-3; D is possibly TRBD2 (6 bases). V was shortened by 2 bases and J by 0 bases, with 18 bases between the two germline ends. This CDR3 is 18 amino acids long. Germline values: CDR1 SGHAT, CDR2 FQNNGV. The chain's CDR3 is CASSLSSLLASSTDTQYF. The CDR3 DNA sequence: TGTGCCAGCAGCTTAAGTTCGCTTCTAGCGTCTAGCACAGATACGCAGTATTTT.

There are many counts of this clonotype. As DNA, the CDR3 is TGCGCCAGCAGACACACGACAGGGGTGAACACTGAAGCTTTCTTT. This encodes CASRHTTGVNTEAFF. The rearrangement joins TRBV5-1 to TRBJ1-1; 8 nucleotides agree with TRBD1. V was pared by 5 bases and J by 0 bases, with 6 bases of the junction left unmatched. This CDR3 has 15 residues. Germline-derived CDR1 and CDR2 are SGHRS and YFSETQ.

This clonotype was seen many times. The rearrangement joins TRBV20-1 to TRBJ2-3; 13 bases map to TRBD2. Germline CDR1 and CDR2: DFQATT and SNEGSKA (reference sequence). CDR3 size: 14 residues. V gave up 5 bases and J gave up 7 bases; unmatched junction bases: 6. CDR3 amino acids: CSALPTSGGYTQYF. The CDR3 bases are TGCAGTGCTCTCCCGACTAGCGGGGGGTATACGCAGTATTTT.

The genes are TRBV5-1 and TRBJ2-2, with D hard to call. V gave up 4 bases and J gave up 1 base, with 8 bases separating them. The CDR3 runs 14 residues. The germline CDR1 and CDR2 sequences are SGHRS and YFSETQ. The CDR3 sequence is CASSDGLNTGELFF. In nucleotides, the CDR3 is TGCGCCAGCAGCGACGGATTGAACACCGGGGAGCTGTTTTTT.

This clonotype was observed a handful of times. The chain links TRBV6-2 or TRBV6-3 to TRBJ2-2; unclear D gene. The CDR3 spans 15 residues. Germline V CDR1 and CDR2: MNHEY, SVGEGT. V dropped 2 bases and J dropped 5 bases, with 12 bases sitting between them. CDR3 in amino acids: CASSYRSLSTGELFF. CDR3 nucleotides: TGTGCCAGCAGTTACAGGAGCCTCTCAACCGGGGAGCTGTTTTTT.

This clonotype showed up just a few times. The J gene is TRBJ2-2, the V gene TRBV24-1, with 9 nucleotides matching TRBD2. CDR1 KGHDR and CDR2 SFDVKD come from the germline V gene. V was clipped by 3 bases and J by 6 bases; unmatched bases: 7. This CDR3 comprises 16 residues. The CDR3 region has the DNA TGTGCCACCAGTGATACCGGTAGCGGGAGCCCCGGGGAGCTGTTTTTT. Translation: CATSDTGSGSPGELFF.

The V call is TRBV4-1, the J call TRBJ1-1; D not certain. V shed 0 bases and J shed 0 bases, with 14 bases lying between them. Germline-derived CDR1 and CDR2 are MGHRA and YSYEKL. CDR3 length: 17 residues. CDR3 amino acids: CASSQDRWQPMNTEAFF. The CDR3 DNA follows: TGCGCCAGCAGCCAAGATCGGTGGCAGCCGATGAACACTGAAGCTTTCTTT.

This clonotype was seen a few times. CDR3 nucleotide sequence: TGTGCCACCAGCAGGAACAGGGGGGAGACCCAGTACTTC. The encoded protein is CATSRNRGETQYF. The gene calls are TRBV15 and TRBJ2-5; 8 bases agree with TRBD1. This CDR3 comprises 13 residues. The V gene end was trimmed by 3 bases and the J gene end by 5 bases; junction bases not matched to a gene: 2. Germline V gene lookup returns CDR1 LNHNV and CDR2 YYDKDF (reference sequence).

The chain couples TRBV5-1 to TRBJ1-2, with a tentative D call TRBD1 (6 bases). The CDR3 runs to 14 residues. CDR1 and CDR2 (germline): SGHRS, YFSETQ. Trimming left V 0 bases short and J 7 bases short, with 13 bases between. The CDR3 DNA reads as TGCGCCAGCAGCTTGGCAAGTCAGGGGCCTGGCTACACCTTC. As protein: CASSLASQGPGYTF.

The chain links TRBV28 to TRBJ1-5, with TRBD1 matching over 10 bases. CDR1 MDHEN and CDR2 SYDVKM come from the germline V gene. This CDR3 comprises 16 residues. The V gene end was trimmed by 3 bases and the J gene end by 3 bases; junction bases not matched to a gene: 5. CDR3: CASSLSGQGFNQPQHF. CDR3 nucleotide sequence: TGTGCCAGCAGTTTGTCGGGACAGGGGTTCAATCAGCCCCAGCATTTT.

The V call is TRBV7-8, the J call TRBJ2-1; the D is unclear. Germline V gene sequence: CDR1 SGHVS, CDR2 FQNEAQ. Trimming cost V 3 bases and J 5 bases, with 11 bases left between them. This CDR3 comprises 14 residues. CDR3 DNA: TGTGCCAGCAGCTTGACCCGTAGGGACAATGAGCAGTTCTTC. Translated, it gives CASSLTRRDNEQFF.

This clonotype was detected only a few times. This chain links TRBV4-1 with TRBJ2-1, with unresolved D. The germline V gene encodes CDR1 MGHRA and CDR2 YSYEKL. The CDR3 is 13 residues long. The V end was cut by 2 bases, the J end by 5 bases, with 7 bases between. The DNA of the CDR3 is TGCGCCAGCAGCCAAAACCCGCACAATGAGCAGTTCTTC. This translates into CASSQNPHNEQFF.

J is TRBJ1-2 and V is TRBV12-3 or TRBV12-4; TRBD1 aligns across 8 bases. V lost 7 bases to trimming and J lost 8 bases; unmatched junction nucleotides: 9. CDR3 length: 13 residues. The DNA of the CDR3 is TGTGCCAGCAACCAGGACAGGGTCGGGGGCTACACCTTC. It specifies CASNQDRVGGYTF.

The chain joins TRBV29-1 to TRBJ1-1; weak D call: TRBD1 (5 bases). Looked up from germline, CDR1 is SQVTM and CDR2 is ANQGSEA. CDR3 size: 13 residues. Trimming stripped 5 bases from V and 4 bases from J, with 14 bases between. Here the CDR3 reads CSVPQGWSTEAFF. CDR3 nucleotide sequence: TGCAGCGTTCCCCAGGGATGGAGCACTGAAGCTTTCTTT.

This clonotype has ten or more counts. The gene calls are TRBV28 and TRBJ1-1; 7 bases map to TRBD1. Germline assignment: CDR1 MDHEN and CDR2 SYDVKM. Unmatched junction bases numbered 7, after V lost 6 bases and J lost 9 bases. CDR3 size: 12 residues. In DNA form, the CDR3 reads TGTGCCAGCAGCCCCGGGACAGTGAAAGCTTTCTTT. Translation: CASSPGTVKAFF.

At least ten counts were recorded for this clonotype. V is TRBV12-3 or TRBV12-4 and J is TRBJ2-1, with no clear D. Trimming took off 3 bases at V and 5 bases at J, with 14 bases between the two ends. The length of the CDR3 is 15 residues. Here the CDR3 reads CASSFSVQLDNEQFF. DNA for the CDR3: TGTGCCAGCAGTTTTTCTGTACAACTTGACAATGAGCAGTTCTTC.

This chain connects TRBV7-9 to TRBJ2-1, with TRBD2 matching over 14 bases. Germline CDR1 and CDR2: SEHNR and FQNEAQ (reference sequence). V gave up 5 bases and J gave up 9 bases; unmatched junction bases: 6. The CDR3 has 15 amino acids. Here the CDR3 reads CASSPGTSGSGEQFF. DNA for the CDR3: TGTGCCAGCAGCCCCGGGACTAGCGGGAGTGGTGAGCAGTTCTTC.

V gene TRBV10-3 combines with J gene TRBJ1-1; 10 bases map to TRBD1. The CDR3 extends over 15 amino acids. Trimming at V came to 11 bases and at J to 3 bases, leaving 12 bases not matched to a gene. CDR1 and CDR2 (germline): ENHRY, SYGVKD. The CDR3 DNA is TGTGCCTCTACGGGACAGGGGCAGAGGTACACTGAAGCTTTCTTT. Its protein is CASTGQGQRYTEAFF.

This chain joins TRBV12-3 or TRBV12-4 and TRBJ2-2; TRBD1 aligns across 8 bases. The CDR3 totals 15 residues. V trimming: 3 bases; J trimming: 4 bases; junction bases outside the gene matches: 4. Written as DNA, the CDR3 is TGTGCCAGCAGTTTTAACAGGGGGGTCACCGGGGAGCTGTTTTTT. Encoded protein: CASSFNRGVTGELFF.

This clonotype was detected only a few times. This chain links TRBV20-1 with TRBJ2-5; 9 nucleotides line up with TRBD2. In germline, CDR1 is DFQATT, CDR2 SNEGSKA (reference sequence). The CDR3 extends over 15 amino acids. V lost 0 bases, J lost 5 bases, and 7 bases stayed unmatched. This CDR3 is CSARDRPSGIETQYF. The DNA for the CDR3 is TGCAGTGCTAGAGATCGGCCTAGCGGGATTGAGACCCAGTACTTC.

V is TRBV20-1 and J is TRBJ2-3; 7 nucleotides line up with TRBD2. CDR1 and CDR2 from the germline V gene are DFQATT and SNEGSKA (reference sequence). J lost 2 bases, V lost 4 bases, and 9 bases had no gene match. This CDR3 is 15 amino acids long. The CDR3 region has the DNA TGCAGTGCTACTCCCAGGCTAGCGGTCACAGATACGCAGTATTTT. Protein sequence: CSATPRLAVTDTQYF.